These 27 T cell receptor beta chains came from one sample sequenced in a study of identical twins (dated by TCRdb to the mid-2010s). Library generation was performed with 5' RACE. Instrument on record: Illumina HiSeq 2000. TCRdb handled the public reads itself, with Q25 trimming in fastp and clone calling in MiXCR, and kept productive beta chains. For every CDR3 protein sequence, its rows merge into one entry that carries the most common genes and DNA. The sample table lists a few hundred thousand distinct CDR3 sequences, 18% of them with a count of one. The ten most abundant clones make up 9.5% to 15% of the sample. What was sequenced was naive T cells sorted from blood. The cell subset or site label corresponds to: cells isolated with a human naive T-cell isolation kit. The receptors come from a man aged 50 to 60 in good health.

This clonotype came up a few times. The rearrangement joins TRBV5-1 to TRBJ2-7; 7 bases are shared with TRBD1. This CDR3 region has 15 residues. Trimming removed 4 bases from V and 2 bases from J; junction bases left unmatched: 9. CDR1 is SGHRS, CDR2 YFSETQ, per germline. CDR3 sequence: CASSLRDSQAYEQYF. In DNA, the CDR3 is TGCGCCAGCAGCCTCCGGGACAGCCAAGCCTACGAGCAGTACTTC.

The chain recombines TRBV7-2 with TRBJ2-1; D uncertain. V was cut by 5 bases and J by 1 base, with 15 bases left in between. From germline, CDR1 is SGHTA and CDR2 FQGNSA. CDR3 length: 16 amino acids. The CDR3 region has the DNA TGTGCCAGCAGCCCCCAGGCCGTGGCTTCCTACAATGAGCAGTTCTTC. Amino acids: CASSPQAVASYNEQFF.

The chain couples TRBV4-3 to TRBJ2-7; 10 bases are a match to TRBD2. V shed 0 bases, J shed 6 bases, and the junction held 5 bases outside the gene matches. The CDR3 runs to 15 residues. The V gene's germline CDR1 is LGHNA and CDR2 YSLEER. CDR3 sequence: CASSQDRLAGSEQYF. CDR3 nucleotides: TGCGCCAGCAGCCAAGATCGACTAGCGGGTAGCGAGCAGTACTTC.

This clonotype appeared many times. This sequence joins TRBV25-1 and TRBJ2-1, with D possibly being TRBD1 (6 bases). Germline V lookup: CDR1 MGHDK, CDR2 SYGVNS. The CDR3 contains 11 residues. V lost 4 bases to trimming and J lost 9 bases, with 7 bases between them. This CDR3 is CASSVGAEQFF. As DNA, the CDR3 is TGTGCCAGCAGTGTGGGGGCTGAGCAGTTCTTC.

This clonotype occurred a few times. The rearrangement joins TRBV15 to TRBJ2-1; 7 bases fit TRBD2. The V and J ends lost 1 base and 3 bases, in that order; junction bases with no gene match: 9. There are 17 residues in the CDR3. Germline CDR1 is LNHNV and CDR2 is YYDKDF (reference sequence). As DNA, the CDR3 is TGTGCCACCAGCAGAGGACAACCCGAGCGGGGCTACAATGAGCAGTTCTTC. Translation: CATSRGQPERGYNEQFF.

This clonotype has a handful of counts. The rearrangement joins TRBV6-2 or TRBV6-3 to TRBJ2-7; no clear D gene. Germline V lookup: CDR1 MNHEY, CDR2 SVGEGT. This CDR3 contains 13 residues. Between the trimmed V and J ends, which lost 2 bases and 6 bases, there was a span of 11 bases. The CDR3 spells CASSYANVVEQYF. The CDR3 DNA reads TGTGCCAGCAGTTACGCTAACGTGGTCGAGCAGTACTTC.

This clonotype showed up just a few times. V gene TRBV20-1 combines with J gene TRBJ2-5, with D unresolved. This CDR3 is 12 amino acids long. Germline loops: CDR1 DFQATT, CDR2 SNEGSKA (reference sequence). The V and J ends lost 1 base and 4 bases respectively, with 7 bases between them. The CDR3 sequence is CSARVPAETQYF. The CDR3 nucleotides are TGCAGTGCTAGAGTCCCCGCAGAGACCCAGTACTTC.

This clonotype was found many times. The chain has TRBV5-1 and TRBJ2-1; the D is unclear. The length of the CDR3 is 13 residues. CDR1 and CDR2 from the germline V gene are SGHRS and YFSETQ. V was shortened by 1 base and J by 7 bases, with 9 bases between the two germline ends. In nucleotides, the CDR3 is TGCGCCAGCAGCTTGCTTGGGGTTAATGAGCAGTTCTTC. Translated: CASSLLGVNEQFF.

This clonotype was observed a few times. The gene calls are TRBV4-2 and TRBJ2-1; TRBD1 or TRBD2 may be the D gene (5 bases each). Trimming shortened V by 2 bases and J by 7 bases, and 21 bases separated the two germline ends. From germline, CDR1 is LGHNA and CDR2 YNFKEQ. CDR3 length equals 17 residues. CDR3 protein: CASSQRPGPTDINEQFF. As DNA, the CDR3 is TGTGCCAGCAGCCAACGTCCGGGACCCACAGATATTAATGAGCAGTTCTTC.

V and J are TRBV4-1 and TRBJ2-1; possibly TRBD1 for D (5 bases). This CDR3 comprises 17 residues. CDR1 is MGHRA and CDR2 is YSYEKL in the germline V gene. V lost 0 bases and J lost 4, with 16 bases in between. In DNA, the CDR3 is TGCGCCAGCAGCCAAGATTACTCAGGGTCGGTTTACAATGAGCAGTTCTTC. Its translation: CASSQDYSGSVYNEQFF.

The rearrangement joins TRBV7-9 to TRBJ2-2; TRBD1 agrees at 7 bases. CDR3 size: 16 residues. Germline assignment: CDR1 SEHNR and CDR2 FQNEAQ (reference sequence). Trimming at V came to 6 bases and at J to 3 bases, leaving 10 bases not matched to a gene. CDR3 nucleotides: TGTGCCAGCAGGAGGACCGGGACAGCGGACACCGGGGAGCTGTTTTTT. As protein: CASRRTGTADTGELFF. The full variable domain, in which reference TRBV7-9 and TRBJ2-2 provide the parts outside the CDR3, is DTGVSQNPRHKITKRGQNVTFRCDPISEHNRLYWYRQTLGQGPEFLTYFQNEAQLEKSRLLSDRFSAERPKGSFSTLEIQRTEQGDSAMYLCASRRTGTADTGELFFGEGSRLTVL.

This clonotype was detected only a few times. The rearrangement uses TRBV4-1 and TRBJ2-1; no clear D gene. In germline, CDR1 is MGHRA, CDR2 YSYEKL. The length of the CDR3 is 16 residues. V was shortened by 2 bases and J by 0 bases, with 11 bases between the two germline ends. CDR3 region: CASSQSVVNSYNEQFF. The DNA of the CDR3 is TGCGCCAGCAGCCAATCCGTGGTAAACTCCTACAATGAGCAGTTCTTC.

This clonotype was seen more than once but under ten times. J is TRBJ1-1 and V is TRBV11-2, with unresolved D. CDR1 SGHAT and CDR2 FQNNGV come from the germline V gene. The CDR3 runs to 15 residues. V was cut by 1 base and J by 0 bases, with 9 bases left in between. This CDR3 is CASSLGPGLNTEAFF. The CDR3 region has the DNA TGTGCCAGCAGCTTAGGTCCGGGGTTGAACACTGAAGCTTTCTTT.

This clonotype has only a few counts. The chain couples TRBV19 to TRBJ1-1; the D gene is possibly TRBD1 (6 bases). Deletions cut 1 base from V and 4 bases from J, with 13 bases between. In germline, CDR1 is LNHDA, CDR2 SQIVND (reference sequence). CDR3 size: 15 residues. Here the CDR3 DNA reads TGTGCCAGTAGTATAGCCGGGACACGGTTCACTGAAGCTTTCTTT. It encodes CASSIAGTRFTEAFF.

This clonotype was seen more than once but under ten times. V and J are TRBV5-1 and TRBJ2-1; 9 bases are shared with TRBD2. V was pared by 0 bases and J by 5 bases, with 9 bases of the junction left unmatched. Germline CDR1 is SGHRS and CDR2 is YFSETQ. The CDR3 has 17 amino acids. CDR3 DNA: TGCGCCAGCAGCTTGGGGGGACTAGCTGGGTTACACAATGAGCAGTTCTTC. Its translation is CASSLGGLAGLHNEQFF.

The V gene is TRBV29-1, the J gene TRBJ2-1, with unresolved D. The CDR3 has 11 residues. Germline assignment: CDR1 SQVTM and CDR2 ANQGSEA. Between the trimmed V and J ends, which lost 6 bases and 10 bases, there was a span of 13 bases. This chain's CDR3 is CSVPLGPEQFF. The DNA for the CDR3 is TGCAGCGTACCACTCGGACCAGAGCAGTTCTTC.

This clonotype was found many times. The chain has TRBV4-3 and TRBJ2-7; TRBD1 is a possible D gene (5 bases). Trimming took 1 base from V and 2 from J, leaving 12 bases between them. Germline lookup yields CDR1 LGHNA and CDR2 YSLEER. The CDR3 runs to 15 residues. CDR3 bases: TGCGCCAGCAGCCAAGTAGGCCAGGGTGCCTACGAGCAGTACTTC. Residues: CASSQVGQGAYEQYF.

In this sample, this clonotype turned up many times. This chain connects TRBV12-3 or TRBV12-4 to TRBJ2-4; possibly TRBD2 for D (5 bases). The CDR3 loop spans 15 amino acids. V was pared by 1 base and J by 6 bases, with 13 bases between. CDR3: CASSLDGVVGNIQYF. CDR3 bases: TGTGCCAGCAGTTTAGACGGGGTTGTGGGAAACATTCAGTACTTC.

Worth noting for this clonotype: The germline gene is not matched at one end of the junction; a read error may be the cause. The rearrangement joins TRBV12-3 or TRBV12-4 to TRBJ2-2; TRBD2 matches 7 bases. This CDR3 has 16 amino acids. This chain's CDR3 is CASCLAERDHTGELFF. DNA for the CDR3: TGTGCCAGCTGTTTAGCGGAGCGGGATCACACCGGGGAGCTGTTTTTT.

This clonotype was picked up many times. CDR3 residues: CASRAGQAINEKLFF. The CDR3 DNA is TGTGCCAGCAGAGCTGGACAGGCGATTAATGAAAAACTGTTTTTT. This chain joins TRBV6-1 and TRBJ1-4, with TRBD1 identical over 7 bases. The CDR3 has 15 residues. The V gene end was trimmed by 6 bases and the J gene end by 4 bases; junction bases not matched to a gene: 8. Germline lookup yields CDR1 MNHNS and CDR2 SASEGT.

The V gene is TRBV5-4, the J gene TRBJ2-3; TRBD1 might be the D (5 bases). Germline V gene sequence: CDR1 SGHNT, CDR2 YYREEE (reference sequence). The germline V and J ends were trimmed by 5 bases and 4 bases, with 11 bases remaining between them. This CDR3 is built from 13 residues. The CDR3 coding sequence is TGTGCCAGCAGAGGGGTCGGAGCAGATACGCAGTATTTT. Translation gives CASRGVGADTQYF.

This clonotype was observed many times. Here the CDR3 DNA reads TGTGCCAGCAGCCAGATGCGGCAGAATGAGCAGTTCTTC. Translated, it gives CASSQMRQNEQFF. V gene TRBV3-1 combines with J gene TRBJ2-1; no definite D call. Germline V gene sequence: CDR1 LGHDT, CDR2 YNNKEL (reference sequence). This CDR3 is built from 13 residues. The V end lost 3 bases, the J end lost 7 bases, and 10 bases lay between the germline ends.

In nucleotides, the CDR3 is TGCAGCGTTGAGGTGTCGGGGATGAACACTGAAGCTTTCTTT. Residues: CSVEVSGMNTEAFF. The genes are TRBV29-1 and TRBJ1-1; D gene uncertain. Trimming pared 3 bases from V and 0 bases from J, leaving 11 bases between. The CDR3 has 14 amino acids. Germline CDR1 is SQVTM and CDR2 is ANQGSEA.

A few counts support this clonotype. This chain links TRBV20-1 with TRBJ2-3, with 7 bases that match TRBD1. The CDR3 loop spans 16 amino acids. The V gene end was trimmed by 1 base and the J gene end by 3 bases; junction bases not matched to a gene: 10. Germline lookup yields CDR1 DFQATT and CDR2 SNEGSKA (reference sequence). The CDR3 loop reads CSARVTRAGGTDTQYF. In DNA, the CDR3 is TGCAGTGCTAGAGTAACGAGGGCAGGGGGAACAGATACGCAGTATTTT.

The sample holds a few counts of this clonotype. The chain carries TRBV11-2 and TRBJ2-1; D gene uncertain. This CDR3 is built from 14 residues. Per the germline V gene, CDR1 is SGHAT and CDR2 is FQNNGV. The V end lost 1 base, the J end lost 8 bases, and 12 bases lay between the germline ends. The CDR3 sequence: CASSLASELDEQFF. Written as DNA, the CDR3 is TGTGCCAGCAGCTTAGCAAGTGAGTTGGATGAGCAGTTCTTC. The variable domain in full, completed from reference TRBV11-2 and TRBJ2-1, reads EAGVAQSPRYKIIEKRQSVAFWCNPISGHATLYWYQQILGQGPKLLIQFQNNGVVDDSQLPKDRFSAERLKGVDSTLKIQPAKLEDSAVYLCASSLASELDEQFFGPGTRLTVL.

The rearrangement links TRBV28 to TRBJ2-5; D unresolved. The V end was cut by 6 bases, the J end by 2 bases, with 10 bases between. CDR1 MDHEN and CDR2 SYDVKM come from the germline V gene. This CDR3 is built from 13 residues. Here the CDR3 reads CASSDGLQETQYF. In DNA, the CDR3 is TGTGCCAGCAGCGACGGGCTACAAGAGACCCAGTACTTC.

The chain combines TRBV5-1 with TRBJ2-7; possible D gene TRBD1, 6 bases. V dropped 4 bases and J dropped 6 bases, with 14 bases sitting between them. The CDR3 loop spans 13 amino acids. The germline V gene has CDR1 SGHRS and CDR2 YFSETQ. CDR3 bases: TGCGCCAGCAGCCACGACAGGTCTGGCGAGCAGTACTTC. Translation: CASSHDRSGEQYF.